These T cell receptor beta chains were read from a single sample in a study of blood T cell repertoires in COVID-19. Sequencing used immunoSEQ multiplex PCR; TCRdb keeps in-frame clones, though not all of them. This sample has around 320,000 clones, with over 90% found just once. Sequenced input: PBMCs or T cells enriched from blood (not recorded which). These receptors all come from a woman in her 30s who had been exposed to COVID-19. Each CDR3 is given with its conserved first and last residue. A D gene is named only where the DNA matches it firmly. Size tells how often a clone was seen (once, few, many) or the class of an expanded clone, and some rows leave it out.

d_gene: .; abundance: .; j_gene: TRBJ2-7; v_gene: TRBV4-2; CDR3nt: TGTGCCAGCAGCCACGAGGCGGGACCCTACGAGCAGTACTTC; CDR3aa: CASSHEAGPYEQYF
d_gene: TRBD2; abundance: .; j_gene: TRBJ2-1; v_gene: TRBV14; CDR3nt: TGTGCCAGCAGCCAATTGACTAGCGGGGTGGGAGTCCATGAGCAGTTCTTC; CDR3aa: CASSQLTSGVGVHEQFF
d_gene: .; abundance: .; j_gene: TRBJ2-2; v_gene: TRBV7-6; CDR3nt: TGTGCCAGCAGCTTCGGAGGAGGGGCTCCCCCTTACACCGGGGAGCTGTTTTTT; CDR3aa: CASSFGGGAPPYTGELFF
d_gene: TRBD1; abundance: .; j_gene: TRBJ2-3; v_gene: TRBV4-1; CDR3nt: TGCGCCAGCAGCCAAGATTACAGGGGGGGCACAGATACGCAGTATTTT; CDR3aa: CASSQDYRGGTDTQYF
d_gene: TRBD1; abundance: .; j_gene: TRBJ1-2; v_gene: TRBV11-2; CDR3nt: TGTGCCAGCAGCGCTCTCCGGGACAGGGGGCCTACTCCATATGGCTACACCTTC; CDR3aa: CASSALRDRGPTPYGYTF
d_gene: .; abundance: .; j_gene: TRBJ1-2; v_gene: TRBV3-1/TRBV3-2; CDR3nt: TGTGCCAGCAGCCAAGCTCCGGGACAATATGGCTACACCTTC; CDR3aa: CASSQAPGQYGYTF
d_gene: .; abundance: .; j_gene: TRBJ2-7; v_gene: TRBV27; CDR3nt: TGTGCCAGCAGTTTATCTCCTCGGGTGTCGAGCTCCTACGAGCAGTACTTC; CDR3aa: CASSLSPRVSSSYEQYF
d_gene: .; abundance: .; j_gene: TRBJ2-1; v_gene: TRBV5-1; CDR3nt: TGCGCCAGCAGCTTGGATCAGGAGCAGTTCTTC; CDR3aa: CASSLDQEQFF
d_gene: .; abundance: .; j_gene: TRBJ1-4; v_gene: TRBV7-8; CDR3nt: TGTGCCAGCAGCTTGGGGCACCAGGGGAAGCGCAATGAAAAACTGTTTTTT; CDR3aa: CASSLGHQGKRNEKLFF
d_gene: TRBD1; abundance: .; j_gene: TRBJ2-5; v_gene: TRBV11-2; CDR3nt: TGTGCCAGCAGCGTCGGGACCTCCCCAGGGGGCTCTCGGGAGACCCAGTACTTC; CDR3aa: CASSVGTSPGGSRETQYF
d_gene: .; abundance: .; j_gene: TRBJ1-2; v_gene: TRBV2; CDR3nt: TGTGCCAGCAGTGGGCACAGACAACCTAACTATGGCTACACCTTC; CDR3aa: CASSGHRQPNYGYTF
d_gene: TRBD1; abundance: .; j_gene: TRBJ1-4; v_gene: TRBV4-2; CDR3nt: TGTGCCAGCAGCACCATACAGGGGACTAATGAAAAACTGTTTTTT; CDR3aa: CASSTIQGTNEKLFF
d_gene: .; abundance: .; j_gene: TRBJ2-7; v_gene: TRBV2; CDR3nt: TGTGCCAGCAGTGAAATCGGGGGAGCCTACGAGCAGTACTTC; CDR3aa: CASSEIGGAYEQYF
d_gene: .; abundance: .; j_gene: TRBJ1-5; v_gene: TRBV10-3; CDR3nt: TGTGCCATCACGCCGGGGAGCAATCAGCCCCAGCATTTT; CDR3aa: CAITPGSNQPQHF
d_gene: TRBD1; abundance: .; j_gene: TRBJ2-5; v_gene: TRBV7-8; CDR3nt: TGTGCCAGCAGCCCGGAGACAGGGGCAAAAGAGACCCAGTACTTC; CDR3aa: CASSPETGAKETQYF
d_gene: TRBD1; abundance: .; j_gene: TRBJ1-2; v_gene: TRBV7-8; CDR3nt: TGTGCCAGCAGCATTAACAGGGGGCCCGGGGGTAACTATGGCTACACCTTC; CDR3aa: CASSINRGPGGNYGYTF
d_gene: .; abundance: .; j_gene: TRBJ1-5; v_gene: TRBV9; CDR3nt: TGTGCCAGCAGCGTAGGTCAGGGAGGTCAGCCCCAGCATTTT; CDR3aa: CASSVGQGGQPQHF
d_gene: TRBD1; abundance: .; j_gene: TRBJ2-4; v_gene: TRBV29-1; CDR3nt: TGCAGCGTTCAGACAGGGATGAAAAACATTCAGTACTTC; CDR3aa: CSVQTGMKNIQYF
d_gene: .; abundance: .; j_gene: TRBJ2-5; v_gene: TRBV7-9; CDR3nt: TGTGCCAGCAGCTTACTCGGTACAGGGAAGGAGACCCAGTACTTC; CDR3aa: CASSLLGTGKETQYF
d_gene: TRBD2; abundance: few; j_gene: TRBJ2-1; v_gene: TRBV7-9; CDR3nt: TGTGCCAGCAGCCAGCGGGGGGACTCCTACAATGAGCAGTTCTTC; CDR3aa: CASSQRGDSYNEQFF
d_gene: .; abundance: .; j_gene: TRBJ1-1; v_gene: TRBV29-1; CDR3nt: TGCAGCGTTGAAACCTCTCGGTCCGAAGCTTTCTTT; CDR3aa: CSVETSRSEAFF
d_gene: TRBD1; abundance: .; j_gene: TRBJ1-2; v_gene: TRBV10-3; CDR3nt: TGTGCCACCACGGGACAGGGGATGGGGGGCTACACCTTC; CDR3aa: CATTGQGMGGYTF
d_gene: .; abundance: once; j_gene: TRBJ2-7; v_gene: TRBV11-2; CDR3nt: TGTGCCAGCAGCTTAACGCCAGATTTCTACGAGCAGTACTTC; CDR3aa: CASSLTPDFYEQYF
d_gene: .; abundance: .; j_gene: TRBJ2-4; v_gene: TRBV3-1/TRBV3-2; CDR3nt: TGTGCCAGCAGCCTACAACCCCAGGACATTCAGTACTTC; CDR3aa: CASSLQPQDIQYF
d_gene: TRBD1; abundance: .; j_gene: TRBJ2-2; v_gene: TRBV9; CDR3nt: TGTGCCAGCAGCGTAGGCCAGGGGGCAGCCGGGGAGCTGTTTTTT; CDR3aa: CASSVGQGAAGELFF
d_gene: TRBD2; abundance: .; j_gene: TRBJ2-3; v_gene: TRBV19; CDR3nt: TGTGCCAGTAGTAGCGGGAGGGGGCAGGATACGCAGTATTTT; CDR3aa: CASSSGRGQDTQYF
d_gene: TRBD1; abundance: .; j_gene: TRBJ1-6; v_gene: TRBV20-1; CDR3nt: TGCAGTGCTAGTTACCGGGACAGAAATTCACCCCTCCACTTT; CDR3aa: CSASYRDRNSPLHF
d_gene: .; abundance: once; j_gene: TRBJ2-5; v_gene: TRBV6-5; CDR3nt: TGTGCCAGCGATAGAGAGACCCAGTACTTC; CDR3aa: CASDRETQYF
d_gene: TRBD1; abundance: .; j_gene: TRBJ1-1; v_gene: TRBV7-3; CDR3nt: TGTGCCAGCAGCTCACAGGGGTACACTGAAGCTTTCTTT; CDR3aa: CASSSQGYTEAFF
d_gene: TRBD1; abundance: .; j_gene: TRBJ2-1; v_gene: TRBV2; CDR3nt: TGTGCCAGCAGCGTGACAGGGTCCTGGAAAGAGCAGTTCTTC; CDR3aa: CASSVTGSWKEQFF
d_gene: .; abundance: .; j_gene: TRBJ1-2; v_gene: TRBV6-4; CDR3nt: TGTGCCAGCAGCTCCGGGAGTGGGTACACCTTC; CDR3aa: CASSSGSGYTF
d_gene: .; abundance: .; j_gene: TRBJ1-4; v_gene: TRBV2; CDR3nt: TGTGCCAGCAGTGAAGTCAGGGGTAGTAGGGAAAAACTGTTTTTT; CDR3aa: CASSEVRGSREKLFF
d_gene: TRBD2; abundance: .; j_gene: TRBJ2-7; v_gene: TRBV19; CDR3nt: TGTGCCAGTAGCCAAAGGGAGGGGTCCTACGAGCAGTACTTC; CDR3aa: CASSQREGSYEQYF
d_gene: TRBD2; abundance: .; j_gene: TRBJ2-3; v_gene: TRBV30; CDR3nt: TGTGCCTGGAGAACTAGCGGGGCCACAGATACGCAGTATTTT; CDR3aa: CAWRTSGATDTQYF
d_gene: .; abundance: .; j_gene: TRBJ2-5; v_gene: TRBV7-6; CDR3nt: TGTGCCAGCAGCTTACGTTCGGAGACCCAGTACTTC; CDR3aa: CASSLRSETQYF
d_gene: .; abundance: .; j_gene: TRBJ2-7; v_gene: TRBV6-5; CDR3nt: TGTGCCAGCAGGCTGGGACTTCCTACGGGCTACGAGCAGTACTTC; CDR3aa: CASRLGLPTGYEQYF
d_gene: TRBD1; abundance: .; j_gene: TRBJ1-2; v_gene: TRBV2; CDR3nt: TGTGCCAGCAATTTTCTAGGGACAGGGACTGGCTACACCTTC; CDR3aa: CASNFLGTGTGYTF
d_gene: TRBD1; abundance: .; j_gene: TRBJ1-1; v_gene: TRBV10-3; CDR3nt: TGTGCCATCAGCCTGACAGGGTCTGACACTGAAGCTTTCTTT; CDR3aa: CAISLTGSDTEAFF